The sequence of this T cell receptor (beta chain) was determined in a study of response to subunit inactivated influenza vaccine. This clonotype has only a few counts. TCRdb itself ran the RT-PCR reads through MiXCR, one entry per CDR3 protein. The table lists a few hundred thousand distinct CDR3 sequences, roughly 7.6% of them singletons. Germline V gene lookup returns CDR1 SEHNR and CDR2 FQNEAQ (reference sequence). The V and J ends lost 0 bases and 2 bases respectively, with 15 bases between them. The CDR3 spans 17 residues. The sequences come from PBMCs from blood, collected around 2 years after vaccination. The source is a man aged 45 to 75 who received an inactivated influenza vaccine. The chain combines TRBV7-9 with TRBJ2-3; tentative D call: TRBD1 (6 bases). In DNA, the CDR3 is TGTGCCAGCAGCTTAGCGCTCCGGGACATCCCCACAGATACGCAGTATTTT. Translating it yields CASSLALRDIPTDTQYF. Supplemented by reference TRBV7-9 and TRBJ2-3, the full variable domain reads DTGVSQNPRHKITKRGQNVTFRCDPISEHNRLYWYRQTLGQGPEFLTYFQNEAQLEKSRLLSDRFSAERPKGSFSTLEIQRTEQGDSAMYLCASSLALRDIPTDTQYFGPGTRLTVL.